Below are 4 T cell receptor beta chains sequenced from a single sample in a study of identical twins. From the 5' RACE reads, TCRdb called clonotypes with MiXCR, one entry per CDR3 protein. The table shows roughly 240,000 distinct CDR3 sequences, with approximately 7% occurring only once. These data also formed part of another study, on yellow fever vaccine responses in identical twins.

The sequenced sample consisted of memory (CD45RO+) T cells sorted from blood. These receptors were obtained from a woman in her late teens or twenties in good health.

This clonotype was observed a handful of times. V usage is TRBV3-1 and J usage is TRBJ1-6; D remains ambiguous. The germline V gene has CDR1 LGHDT and CDR2 YNNKEL (reference sequence). The CDR3 spans 14 residues. V gave up 1 base and J gave up 8 bases, with 9 bases separating them. The CDR3 is CASSQGGRYSPLHF. For the CDR3, the DNA is TGTGCCAGCAGCCAAGGTGGGAGGTATTCACCCCTCCACTTT.

This rearrangement joins TRBV7-2 to TRBJ2-1; D perhaps matches TRBD2 (7 bases). Germline CDR1 and CDR2: SGHTA and FQGNSA. The CDR3 has 15 amino acids. With 5 bases removed from V and 5 bases from J, the gap between germline ends came to 16 bases. This chain's CDR3 is CASSLVGGVDNEQFF. The CDR3 nucleotides read TGTGCCAGCAGCCTTGTAGGGGGGGTAGACAATGAGCAGTTCTTC.

This clonotype turned up a few times. The V and J genes are TRBV20-1 and TRBJ2-4; no reliable D call. The V end lost 1 base, the J end lost 5 bases, and 9 bases lay between the germline ends. The CDR3 spans 13 residues. Germline-derived CDR1 and CDR2 are DFQATT and SNEGSKA (reference sequence). The CDR3 DNA follows: TGCAGTGCTAGAGGGAACACCCAAAACATTCAGTACTTC. Translated, it gives CSARGNTQNIQYF.

This clonotype occurred many times. This chain uses TRBV12-3 or TRBV12-4 with TRBJ2-6, with D possibly called TRBD1 or TRBD2 (6 bases each). The ends were cut back, 3 bases at V and 3 bases at J, with 15 bases in the middle. This CDR3 contains 17 residues. CDR3 in amino acids: CASSFPRGGDGANVLTF. The CDR3 DNA follows: TGTGCCAGCAGTTTCCCCAGGGGAGGTGATGGGGCCAACGTCCTGACTTTC.